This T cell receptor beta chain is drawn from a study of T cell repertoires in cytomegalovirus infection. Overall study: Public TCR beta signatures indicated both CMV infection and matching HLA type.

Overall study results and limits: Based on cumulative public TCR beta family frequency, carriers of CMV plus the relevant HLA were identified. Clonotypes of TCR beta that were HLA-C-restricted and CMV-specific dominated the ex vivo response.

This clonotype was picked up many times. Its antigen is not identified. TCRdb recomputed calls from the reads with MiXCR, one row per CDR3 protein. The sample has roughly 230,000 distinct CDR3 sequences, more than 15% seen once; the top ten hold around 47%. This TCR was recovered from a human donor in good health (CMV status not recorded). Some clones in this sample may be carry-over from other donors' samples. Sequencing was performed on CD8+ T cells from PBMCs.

CDR3 protein: CASSEVGTTDTQYF. The CDR3, as DNA: TGTGCCAGCAGTGAGGTGGGGACCACAGATACGCAGTATTTT. J is TRBJ2-3 and V is TRBV25-1; the D call may be TRBD1 or TRBD2 (5 bases each). CDR3 size: 14 residues. CDR1 and CDR2 from the germline V gene are MGHDK and SYGVNS. V was pared by 3 bases and J by 2 bases, with 9 bases between.